The text below deals with one T cell receptor (beta chain). These data come from a study of T cells in Graves' hyperthyroidism and ophthalmopathy. V lost 4 bases to trimming and J lost 8 bases; unmatched junction nucleotides: 6. The CDR3 totals 13 residues. The investigators amplified TCR beta CDR3 regions from RNA transcripts. During a first-round RT-PCR of the TCR CDR3, the HTBI primer set was used. TCRdb analysed the multiplex PCR reads with MiXCR anew, one entry per CDR3 protein. The table lists roughly 300,000 distinct CDR3 sequences, over 15% of them singletons. The sequence derives from a woman in her forties or fifties with Graves' hyperthyroidism. Sequencing input: blood. This chain links TRBV12-3 or TRBV12-4 with TRBJ1-2, with 8 bases lining up with TRBD1. The CDR3 DNA reads as TGTGCCAGCAGTTCTCGGACAGGGACCGGCTACACCTTC. Encoded protein: CASSSRTGTGYTF.